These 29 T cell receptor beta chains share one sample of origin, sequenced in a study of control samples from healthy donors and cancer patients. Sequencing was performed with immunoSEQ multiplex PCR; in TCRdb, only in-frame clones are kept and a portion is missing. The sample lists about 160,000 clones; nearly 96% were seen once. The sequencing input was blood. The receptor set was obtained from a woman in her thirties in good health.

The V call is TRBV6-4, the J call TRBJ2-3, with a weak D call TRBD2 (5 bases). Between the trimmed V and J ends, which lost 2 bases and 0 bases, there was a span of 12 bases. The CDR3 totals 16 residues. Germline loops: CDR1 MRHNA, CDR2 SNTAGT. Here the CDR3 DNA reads TGTGCCAGCAGTGACACTTGGGAGTCAAGCACAGATACGCAGTATTTT. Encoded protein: CASSDTWESSTDTQYF.

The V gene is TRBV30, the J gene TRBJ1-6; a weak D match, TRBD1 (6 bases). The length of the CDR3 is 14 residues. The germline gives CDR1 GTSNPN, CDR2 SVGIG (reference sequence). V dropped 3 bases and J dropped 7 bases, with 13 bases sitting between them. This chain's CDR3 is CAWRWGPRNSPLHF. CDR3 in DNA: TGTGCCTGGAGGTGGGGGCCACGCAATTCACCCCTCCACTTT.

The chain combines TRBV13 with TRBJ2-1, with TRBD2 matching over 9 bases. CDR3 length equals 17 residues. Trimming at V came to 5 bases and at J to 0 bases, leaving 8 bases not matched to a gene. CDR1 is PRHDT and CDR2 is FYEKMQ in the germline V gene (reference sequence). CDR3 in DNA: TGTGCCAGCAGCATTGGTATTAGCGGGAGCTCCTACAATGAGCAGTTCTTC. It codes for CASSIGISGSSYNEQFF. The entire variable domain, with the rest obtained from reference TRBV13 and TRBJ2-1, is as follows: AAGVIQSPRHLIKEKRETATLKCYPIPRHDTVYWYQQGPGQDPQFLISFYEKMQSDKGSIPDRFSAQQFSDYHSELNMSSLELGDSALYFCASSIGISGSSYNEQFFGPGTRLTVL.

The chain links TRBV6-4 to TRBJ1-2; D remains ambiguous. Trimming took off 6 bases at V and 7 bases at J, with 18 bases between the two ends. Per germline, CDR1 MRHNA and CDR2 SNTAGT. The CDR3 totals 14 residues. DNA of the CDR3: TGTGCCAGCAGACCCGGTAGCGAGTTCTCTGGCTACACCTTC. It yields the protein CASRPGSEFSGYTF.

The CDR3 region has the DNA TGTGCCTTCACCAAAAGGGACGGTACGAACACCGGGGAGCTGTTTTTT. Amino acids: CAFTKRDGTNTGELFF. The rearrangement uses TRBV30 and TRBJ2-2; D tentatively reads TRBD1 or TRBD2 (5 bases each). CDR1 GTSNPN and CDR2 SVGIG come from the germline V gene (reference sequence). This CDR3 has 16 amino acids. V shed 7 bases and J shed 0 bases, with 18 bases lying between them.

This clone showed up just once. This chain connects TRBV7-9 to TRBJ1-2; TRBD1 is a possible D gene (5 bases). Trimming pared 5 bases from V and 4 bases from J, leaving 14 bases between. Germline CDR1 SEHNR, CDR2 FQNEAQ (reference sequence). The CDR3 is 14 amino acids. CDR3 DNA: TGTGCCAGCAGCCCCGGGACTAACGGCTATGGCTACACCTTC. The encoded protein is CASSPGTNGYGYTF.

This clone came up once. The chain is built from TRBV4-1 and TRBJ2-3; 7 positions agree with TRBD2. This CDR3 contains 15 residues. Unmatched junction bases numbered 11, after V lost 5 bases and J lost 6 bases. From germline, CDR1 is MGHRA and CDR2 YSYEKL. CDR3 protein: CASSLASGPQDTQYF. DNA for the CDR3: TGCGCCAGCAGCTTGGCTAGCGGTCCTCAGGATACGCAGTATTTT.

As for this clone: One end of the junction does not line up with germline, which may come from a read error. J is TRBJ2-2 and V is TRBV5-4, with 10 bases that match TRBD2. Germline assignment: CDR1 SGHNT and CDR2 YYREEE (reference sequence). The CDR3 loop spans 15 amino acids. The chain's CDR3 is CATTGLAMGHRGAVF. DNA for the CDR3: TGTGCCACCACGGGACTAGCGATGGGGCACCGGGGAGCTGTTTTT.

The chain's CDR3 is CASSEEQGRGAFF. The CDR3 region has the DNA TGTGCCAGCAGTGAAGAACAGGGACGGGGGGCTTTCTTT. The rearrangement uses TRBV6-1 and TRBJ1-1; the D gene is possibly TRBD1 (6 bases). The V gene's germline CDR1 is MNHNS and CDR2 SASEGT. The CDR3 has 13 residues. The V and J ends lost 1 base and 11 bases respectively, with 14 bases between them.

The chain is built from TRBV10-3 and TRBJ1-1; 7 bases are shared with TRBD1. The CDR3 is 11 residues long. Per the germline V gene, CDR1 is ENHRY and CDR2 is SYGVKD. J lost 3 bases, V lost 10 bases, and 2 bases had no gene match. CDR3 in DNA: TGTGCCACTACAGGGGACACTGAAGCTTTCTTT. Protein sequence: CATTGDTEAFF.

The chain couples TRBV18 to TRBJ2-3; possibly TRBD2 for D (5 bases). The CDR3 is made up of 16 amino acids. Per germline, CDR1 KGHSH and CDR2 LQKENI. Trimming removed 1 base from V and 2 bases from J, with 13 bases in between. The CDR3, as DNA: TGTGCCAGCTCACCACGATTCGGGGTGGCCACAGATACGCAGTATTTT. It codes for CASSPRFGVATDTQYF.

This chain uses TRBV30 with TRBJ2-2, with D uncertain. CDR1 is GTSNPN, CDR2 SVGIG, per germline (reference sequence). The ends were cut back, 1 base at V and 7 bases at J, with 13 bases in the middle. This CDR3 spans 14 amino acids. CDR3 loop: CAWSAELRNGELFF. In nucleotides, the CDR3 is TGTGCCTGGAGTGCTGAACTACGGAACGGGGAGCTGTTTTTT.

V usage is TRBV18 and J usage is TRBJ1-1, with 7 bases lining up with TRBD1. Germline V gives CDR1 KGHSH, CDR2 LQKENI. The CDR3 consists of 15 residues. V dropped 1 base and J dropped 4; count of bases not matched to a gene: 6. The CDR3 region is CASSPLDREVTEAFF. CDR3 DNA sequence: TGTGCCAGCTCACCACTAGACAGGGAGGTCACTGAAGCTTTCTTT.

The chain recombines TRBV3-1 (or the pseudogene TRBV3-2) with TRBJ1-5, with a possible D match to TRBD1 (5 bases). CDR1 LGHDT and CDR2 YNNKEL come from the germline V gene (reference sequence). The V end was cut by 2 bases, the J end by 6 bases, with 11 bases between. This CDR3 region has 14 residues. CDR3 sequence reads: CASSQKGTVQPQHF. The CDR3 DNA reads TGTGCCAGCAGCCAAAAGGGGACGGTTCAGCCCCAGCATTTT.

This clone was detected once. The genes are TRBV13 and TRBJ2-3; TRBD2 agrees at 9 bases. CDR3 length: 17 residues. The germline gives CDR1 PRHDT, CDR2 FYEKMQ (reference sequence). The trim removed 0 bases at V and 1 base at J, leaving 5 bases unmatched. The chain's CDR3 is CASSLGAERGGTDTQYF. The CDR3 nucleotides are TGTGCCAGCAGCTTAGGCGCTGAGCGGGGGGGCACAGATACGCAGTATTTT.

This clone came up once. CDR3 sequence reads: CSVRTGIEQYF. In nucleotides, the CDR3 is TGCAGCGTGCGGACAGGGATCGAGCAGTACTTC. The rearrangement uses TRBV29-1 and TRBJ2-7; TRBD1 matches at 8 bases. The germline V gene encodes CDR1 SQVTM and CDR2 ANQGSEA. V shed 6 bases, J shed 6 bases, and the junction held 4 bases outside the gene matches. The CDR3 is 11 amino acids.

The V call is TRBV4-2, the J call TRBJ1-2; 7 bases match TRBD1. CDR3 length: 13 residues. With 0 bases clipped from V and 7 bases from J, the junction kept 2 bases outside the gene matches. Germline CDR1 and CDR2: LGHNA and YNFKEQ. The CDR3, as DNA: TGTGCCAGCAGCCAAGAGGCAGGGGGTGGCTACACCTTC. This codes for CASSQEAGGGYTF.

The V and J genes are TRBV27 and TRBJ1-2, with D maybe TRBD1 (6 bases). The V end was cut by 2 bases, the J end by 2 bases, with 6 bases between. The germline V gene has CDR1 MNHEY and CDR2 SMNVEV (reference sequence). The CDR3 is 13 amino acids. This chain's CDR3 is CASSLQGNYGYTF. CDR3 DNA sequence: TGTGCCAGCAGTTTACAGGGGAACTATGGCTACACCTTC.

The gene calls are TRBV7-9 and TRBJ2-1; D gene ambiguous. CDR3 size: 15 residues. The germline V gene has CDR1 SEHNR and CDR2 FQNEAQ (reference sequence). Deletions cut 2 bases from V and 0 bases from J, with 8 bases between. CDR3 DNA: TGTGCCAGCAGCTTATTGGCGGCCTCCTACAATGAGCAGTTCTTC. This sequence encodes CASSLLAASYNEQFF.

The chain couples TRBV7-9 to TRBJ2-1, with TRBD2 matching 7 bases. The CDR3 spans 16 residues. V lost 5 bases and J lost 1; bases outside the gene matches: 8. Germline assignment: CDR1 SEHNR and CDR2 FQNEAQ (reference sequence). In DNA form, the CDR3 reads TGTGCCAGCAGCAGAGACGGGGGAGGGTCCTACAATGAGCAGTTCTTC. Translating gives CASSRDGGGSYNEQFF. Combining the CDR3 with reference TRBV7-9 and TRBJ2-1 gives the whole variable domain DTGVSQNPRHKITKRGQNVTFRCDPISEHNRLYWYRQTLGQGPEFLTYFQNEAQLEKSRLLSDRFSAERPKGSFSTLEIQRTEQGDSAMYLCASSRDGGGSYNEQFFGPGTRLTVL.

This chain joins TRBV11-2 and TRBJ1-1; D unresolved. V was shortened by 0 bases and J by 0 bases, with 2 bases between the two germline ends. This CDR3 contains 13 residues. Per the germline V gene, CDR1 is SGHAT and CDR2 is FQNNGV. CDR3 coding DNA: TGTGCCAGCAGCTTAGAGGTGAACACTGAAGCTTTCTTT. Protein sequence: CASSLEVNTEAFF.

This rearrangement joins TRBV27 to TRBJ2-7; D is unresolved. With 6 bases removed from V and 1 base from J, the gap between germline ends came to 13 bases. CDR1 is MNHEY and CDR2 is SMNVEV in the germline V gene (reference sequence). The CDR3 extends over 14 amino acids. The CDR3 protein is CASSAYGSSYEQYF. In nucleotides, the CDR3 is TGTGCCAGCAGCGCCTATGGGTCATCCTACGAGCAGTACTTC.

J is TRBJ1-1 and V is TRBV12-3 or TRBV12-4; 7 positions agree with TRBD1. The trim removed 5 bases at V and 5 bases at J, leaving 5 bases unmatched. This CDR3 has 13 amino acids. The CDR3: CASSPGGRTEAFF. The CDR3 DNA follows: TGTGCCAGCAGTCCAGGGGGTAGGACTGAAGCTTTCTTT.

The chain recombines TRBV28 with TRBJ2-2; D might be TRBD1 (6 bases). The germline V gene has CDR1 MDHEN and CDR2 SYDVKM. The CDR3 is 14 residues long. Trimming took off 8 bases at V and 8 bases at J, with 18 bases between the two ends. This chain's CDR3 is CASFTGHYRGELFF. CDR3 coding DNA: TGTGCCAGCTTCACAGGGCATTACAGGGGGGAGCTGTTTTTT.

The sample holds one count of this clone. The CDR3 coding sequence is TGCGCCAGCAGCTTGGGTTTAACTGATTCACCCCTCCACTTT. As protein: CASSLGLTDSPLHF. The chain links TRBV5-1 to TRBJ1-6; no clear D. The germline V gene encodes CDR1 SGHRS and CDR2 YFSETQ. The CDR3 extends over 14 amino acids. Trimming removed 0 bases from V and 8 bases from J, with 9 bases in between.

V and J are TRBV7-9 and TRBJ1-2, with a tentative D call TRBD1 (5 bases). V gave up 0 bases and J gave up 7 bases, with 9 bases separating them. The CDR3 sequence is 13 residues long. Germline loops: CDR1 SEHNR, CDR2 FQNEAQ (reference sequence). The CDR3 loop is CASSLAGAGGYTF. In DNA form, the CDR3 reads TGTGCCAGCAGCTTAGCTGGGGCGGGTGGCTACACCTTC.

CDR3 sequence reads: CASSLLAVKEQFF. The CDR3 nucleotides read TGTGCCAGCAGCTTACTAGCGGTAAAGGAGCAGTTCTTC. The chain employs TRBV7-2 and TRBJ2-1; the match to TRBD2 covers 7 bases. This CDR3 comprises 13 residues. From germline, CDR1 is SGHTA and CDR2 FQGNSA. V was pared by 2 bases and J by 10 bases, with 5 bases of the junction left unmatched. The variable domain in full, with the rest retrieved from reference TRBV7-2 and TRBJ2-1, is GAGVSQSPSNKVTEKGKDVELRCDPISGHTALYWYRQSLGQGLEFLIYFQGNSAPDKSGLPSDRFSAERTGGSVSTLTIQRTQQEDSAVYLCASSLLAVKEQFFGPGTRLTVL.

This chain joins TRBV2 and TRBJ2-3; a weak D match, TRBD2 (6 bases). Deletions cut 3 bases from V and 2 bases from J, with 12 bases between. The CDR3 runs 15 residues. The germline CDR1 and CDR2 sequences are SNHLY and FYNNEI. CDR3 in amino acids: CASSDERAFTDTQYF. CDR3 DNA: TGTGCCAGCAGTGATGAGCGGGCCTTCACAGATACGCAGTATTTT.

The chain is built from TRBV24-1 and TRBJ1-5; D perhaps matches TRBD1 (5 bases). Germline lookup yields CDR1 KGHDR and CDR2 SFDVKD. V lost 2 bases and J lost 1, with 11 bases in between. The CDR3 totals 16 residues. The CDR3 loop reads CATSDSGTSSNQPQHF. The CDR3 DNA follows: TGTGCCACCAGTGATTCAGGGACCTCAAGCAATCAGCCCCAGCATTTT.